This T cell receptor beta chain came from a study of beta chain features in type 1 diabetes. Study in general: Examined across all samples were some 110,000,000 sorted cells.

Findings and limits, study-wide: Individuals with type 1 diabetes displayed fewer insertions and more deletions at VDJ junctions. A moderate, significant TCRB CDR3 shortening appeared in type 1 diabetes across four CD4+ subsets.

On average, the one heparinised blood draw given by each donor was about 120 mL. Germline-derived CDR1 and CDR2 are MGHRA and YSYEKL. The CDR3 consists of 16 residues. V was shortened by 1 base and J by 4 bases, with 17 bases between the two germline ends. This clone was recorded a few times. Its specificity is unknown. Expressed TCRB transcripts were sequenced because the isolated RNA had all been reverse transcribed beforehand. Approximately 3.7 million reads per sample on average were obtained from naive, central memory and regulatory T cell samples. TCRdb's copy holds only in-frame clones and misses some; the assay was immunoSEQ multiplex PCR. The sample contains 200,000 to 300,000 clones, approximately 15% of which appear only once.

V gene TRBV4-1 combines with J gene TRBJ2-7, with a weak D call TRBD2 (6 bases). Material for sequencing was naive CD4+ T cells from blood. The source of this sequence is a man under 40 with type 1 diabetes. The CDR3 spells CASSQGVAGFRYEQYF. CDR3 bases: TGCGCCAGCAGCCAAGGAGTCGCGGGGTTTCGATACGAGCAGTACTTC.